This T cell receptor beta chain was sequenced in a study of T cells in Graves' hyperthyroidism and ophthalmopathy. Trimming stripped 5 bases from V and 4 bases from J, with 9 bases between. The CDR3 runs 13 residues. Germline CDR1 and CDR2: LGHNT and FRNRAP. This clonotype was seen ten or more times. Amplification of TCR beta CDR3 regions used RNA as the template. First-round RT-PCR targeting the TCR CDR3 was performed with the HTBI primer set. TCRdb passed the multiplex PCR reads through MiXCR, listing each CDR3 protein once. Here the sample spans approximately 610,000 distinct CDR3 sequences, approximately 14% being singletons. Ophthalmopathy patients showed a Clinical Activity Score of at least 3, NOSPECS grade of at least 4 and duration under 3 months.

Sequences were obtained from blood. The chain has TRBV12-5 and TRBJ1-5; weak D call: TRBD1 (5 bases). The clonotype comes from a woman aged 40 to 55 with Graves' ophthalmopathy. CDR3 sequence: CASGRGGNQPQHF. In nucleotides, the CDR3 is TGTGCTAGTGGTAGGGGCGGTAATCAGCCCCAGCATTTT.